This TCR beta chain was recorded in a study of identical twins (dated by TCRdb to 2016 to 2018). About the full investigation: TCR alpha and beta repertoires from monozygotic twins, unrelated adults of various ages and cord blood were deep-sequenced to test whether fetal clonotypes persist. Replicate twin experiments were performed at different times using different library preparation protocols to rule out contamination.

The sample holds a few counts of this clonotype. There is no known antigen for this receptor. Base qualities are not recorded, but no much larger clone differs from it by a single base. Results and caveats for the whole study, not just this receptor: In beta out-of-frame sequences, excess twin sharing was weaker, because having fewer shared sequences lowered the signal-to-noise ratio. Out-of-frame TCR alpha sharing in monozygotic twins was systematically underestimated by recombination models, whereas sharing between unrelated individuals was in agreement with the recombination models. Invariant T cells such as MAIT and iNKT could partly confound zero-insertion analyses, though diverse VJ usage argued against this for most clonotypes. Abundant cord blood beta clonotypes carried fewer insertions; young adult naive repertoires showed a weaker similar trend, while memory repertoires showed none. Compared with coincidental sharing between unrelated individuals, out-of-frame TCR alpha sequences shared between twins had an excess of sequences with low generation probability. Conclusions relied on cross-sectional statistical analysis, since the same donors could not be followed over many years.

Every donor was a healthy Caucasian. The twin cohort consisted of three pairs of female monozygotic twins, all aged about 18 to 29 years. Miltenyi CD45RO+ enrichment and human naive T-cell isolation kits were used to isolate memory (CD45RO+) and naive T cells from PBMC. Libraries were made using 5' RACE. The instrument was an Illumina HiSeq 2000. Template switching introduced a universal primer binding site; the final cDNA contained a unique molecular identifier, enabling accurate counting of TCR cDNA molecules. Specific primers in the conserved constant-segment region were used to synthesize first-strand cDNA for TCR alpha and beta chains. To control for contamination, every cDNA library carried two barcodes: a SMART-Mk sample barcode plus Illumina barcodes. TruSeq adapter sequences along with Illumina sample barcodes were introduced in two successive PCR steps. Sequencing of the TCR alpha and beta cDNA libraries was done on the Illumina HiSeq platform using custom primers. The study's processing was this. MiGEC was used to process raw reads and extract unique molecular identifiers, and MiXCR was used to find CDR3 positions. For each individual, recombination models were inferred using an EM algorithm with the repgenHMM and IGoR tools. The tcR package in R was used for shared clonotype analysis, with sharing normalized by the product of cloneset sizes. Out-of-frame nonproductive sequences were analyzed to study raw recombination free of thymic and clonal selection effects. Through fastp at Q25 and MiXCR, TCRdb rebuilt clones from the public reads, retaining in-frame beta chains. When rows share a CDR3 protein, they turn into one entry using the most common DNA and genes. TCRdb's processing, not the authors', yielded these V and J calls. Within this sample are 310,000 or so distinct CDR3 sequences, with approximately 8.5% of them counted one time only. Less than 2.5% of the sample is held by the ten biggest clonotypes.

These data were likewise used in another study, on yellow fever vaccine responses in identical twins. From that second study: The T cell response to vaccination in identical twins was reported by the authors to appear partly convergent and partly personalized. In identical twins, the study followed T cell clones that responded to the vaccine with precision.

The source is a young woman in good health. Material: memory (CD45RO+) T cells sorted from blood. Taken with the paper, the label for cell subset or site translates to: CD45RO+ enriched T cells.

The sequenced DNA: TGCAGTGCTAGAGATGAAGGGCTTAGCTATGGCTACACCTTC. It translates as CSARDEGLSYGYTF. The chain couples TRBV20-1 to TRBJ1-2, with the D gene not confidently named. From its cysteine to its phenylalanine, the CDR3 spans 14 amino acids. Here the CDR3 DNA is all that survives: 42 bases in frame from base 1. From a lookup of the germline V gene (reference sequence), CDR1 and CDR2 are DFQATT and SNEGSKA. A distance of 12 bases separates the germline ends of V and J, which lose 0 bases and 4 bases respectively.